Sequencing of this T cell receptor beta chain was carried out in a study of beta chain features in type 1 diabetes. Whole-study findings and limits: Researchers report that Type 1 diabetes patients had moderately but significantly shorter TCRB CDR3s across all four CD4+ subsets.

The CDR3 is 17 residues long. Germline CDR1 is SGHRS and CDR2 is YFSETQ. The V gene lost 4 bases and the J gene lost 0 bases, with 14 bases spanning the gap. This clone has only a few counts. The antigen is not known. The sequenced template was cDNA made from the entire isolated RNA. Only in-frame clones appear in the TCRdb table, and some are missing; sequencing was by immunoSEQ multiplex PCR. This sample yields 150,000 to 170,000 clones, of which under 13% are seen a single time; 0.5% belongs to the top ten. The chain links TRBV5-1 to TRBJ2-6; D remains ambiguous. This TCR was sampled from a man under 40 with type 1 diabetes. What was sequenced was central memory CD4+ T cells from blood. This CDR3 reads CASSITYSFSGANVLTF. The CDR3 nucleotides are TGCGCCAGCAGCATAACTTACAGCTTCTCTGGGGCCAACGTCCTGACTTTC.